These T cell receptor beta chains were read from a single sample in a study of CD8+CD57+ T cells in acquired aplastic anemia. One entry per CDR3 protein, called by TCRdb with MiXCR from the reads. The repertoire holds 60,000 to 75,000 distinct CDR3 sequences, with about 54% as singletons. What was sequenced was sorted CD4+, CD8+, or CD8+CD57+ T cells (not recorded which) from PBMCs. The origin of the receptors is a human donor in good health, serving as a control. Each CDR3 is given without its conserved first and last residue. Size is stated for part of the rows, as once, few or many counts, or as a class when the clone is expanded.

v_gene: TRBV24-1; j_gene: TRBJ2-3; abundance: NA; len: 13; CDR3aa: ATSDPRDSTDTQY
v_gene: TRBV15; j_gene: TRBJ2-6; abundance: NA; len: 13; CDR3aa: ATGRDRAGANVLT
v_gene: TRBV12-3/TRBV12-4; j_gene: TRBJ2-7; abundance: many; len: 13; CDR3aa: ASSLGGDRTYEQY
v_gene: TRBV19; j_gene: TRBJ1-2; abundance: NA; len: 11; CDR3aa: ASTMTGFNGYT
v_gene: TRBV10-3; j_gene: TRBJ2-7; abundance: few; len: 13; CDR3aa: AISESGQGNNEQY
v_gene: TRBV5-6; j_gene: TRBJ2-2; abundance: many; len: 12; CDR3aa: ASSLSLNTGDRF
v_gene: TRBV5-1; j_gene: TRBJ2-7; abundance: many; len: 12; CDR3aa: ASSFQRGASEQY
v_gene: TRBV5-5; j_gene: TRBJ1-5; abundance: NA; len: 13; CDR3aa: ARSLEQGFSQPQH
v_gene: TRBV7-6; j_gene: TRBJ2-2; abundance: NA; len: 13; CDR3aa: ASSLPGLASGELF
v_gene: TRBV19; j_gene: TRBJ2-7; abundance: NA; len: 13; CDR3aa: ASSTKTASSYEQY
v_gene: TRBV2; j_gene: TRBJ2-1; abundance: NA; len: 13; CDR3aa: TSSRGVNSYNEQF
v_gene: TRBV20-1; j_gene: TRBJ1-2; abundance: NA; len: 14; CDR3aa: SARDITGQFNYGYT
v_gene: TRBV20-1; j_gene: TRBJ1-2; abundance: many; len: 11; CDR3aa: SALHNQGTGYT
v_gene: TRBV7-3; j_gene: TRBJ1-1; abundance: many; len: 11; CDR3aa: ASSSLGTAEAF
v_gene: TRBV5-1; j_gene: TRBJ2-3; abundance: NA; len: 13; CDR3aa: ASSQQGESADTQY
v_gene: TRBV3-1; j_gene: TRBJ1-4; abundance: many; len: 13; CDR3aa: ASSQEPATNEKLF
v_gene: TRBV15; j_gene: TRBJ1-2; abundance: NA; len: 14; CDR3aa: ATSRPGTVRGYGYT
v_gene: TRBV3-1; j_gene: TRBJ2-7; abundance: many; len: 13; CDR3aa: ASSQGASGKYEQY
v_gene: TRBV7-9; j_gene: TRBJ2-3; abundance: many; len: 13; CDR3aa: ASSRLSGVTDTQY
v_gene: TRBV11-2; j_gene: TRBJ2-3; abundance: NA; len: 12; CDR3aa: ASSLEWGGNTQY
v_gene: TRBV19; j_gene: TRBJ1-1; abundance: NA; len: 11; CDR3aa: ASSIFGATEAF
v_gene: TRBV2; j_gene: TRBJ1-1; abundance: NA; len: 11; CDR3aa: ASRRDSLLEAF
v_gene: TRBV20-1; j_gene: TRBJ2-7; abundance: NA; len: 9; CDR3aa: SASGDNEQY
v_gene: TRBV20-1; j_gene: TRBJ1-2; abundance: once; len: 10; CDR3aa: SARDRGRGYT
v_gene: TRBV3-1; j_gene: TRBJ2-2; abundance: many; len: 13; CDR3aa: ASSQGHSNTGELF
v_gene: TRBV29-1; j_gene: TRBJ1-1; abundance: NA; len: 11; CDR3aa: SVEEGQGTEAF
v_gene: TRBV15; j_gene: TRBJ1-2; abundance: few; len: 11; CDR3aa: ATSTGQRYGYT
v_gene: TRBV20-1; j_gene: TRBJ1-3; abundance: NA; len: 10; CDR3aa: SATDSGNTIY
v_gene: TRBV19; j_gene: NA; abundance: NA; len: 11; CDR3aa: ARGTSGFYEQY
v_gene: TRBV7-8; j_gene: TRBJ2-7; abundance: many; len: 12; CDR3aa: ASSFSDNYYEQY